The sequence of this TCR beta chain was determined in a study of graft-versus-host responses after intestinal transplantation (dated by TCRdb to the early 2020s). Some background on the complete study: The transplants that recipients received were multivisceral, liver-intestinal, or isolated intestinal. Every recipient was given anti-thymocyte globulin induction, then maintenance tacrolimus and steroids for around three years. After intestinal transplantation, graft-versus-host and host-versus-graft alloreactive T cell clones in the graft, circulation and bone marrow were tracked using bulk TCR-beta CDR3 sequencing. To identify alloreactive clones, pre-transplant mixed lymphocyte reaction products were sequenced and then compared with unstimulated pre-transplant donor and recipient T cells. The cohort enrolled 20 to 30 intestinal transplant recipients including one retransplant, and a few patients lacking pretransplant specimens were excluded. Donor T cell macrochimerism was defined as a peak of at least 4% donor T cells among recipient peripheral blood mononuclear cells. Rather than being sequenced by the commercial service, samples from three later patients were sequenced in-house on an Illumina MiSeq and processed with MiXCR. What the study reported, not specific to this receptor: GvH clones were detected in recipient bone marrow, and some appeared earlier in ileal mucosa or blood, consistent with an intestinal mucosal origin. Peak levels of circulating GvH clones were associated with declines in HvG clones early after transplant. The conclusions were limited by the relatively low number and heterogeneity of the intestinal transplant patients. In the allografts of patients with donor T cell macrochimerism, GvH to HvG T cell clonal ratios were high.

Blood samples were collected up to 4 times in the first month after transplant and then at least monthly when available. Including cysteine and phenylalanine, the CDR3 has 15 amino acids. CDR3 DNA only is kept here, 45 bases in frame from base 1. Trimming removed 7 bases from V and 7 bases from J; the gene matches leave 13 bases unexplained. CDR1 is given as MNHNY and CDR2 as SVGAGI, both from the germline V gene (reference sequence). This clone appeared a single time. Its antigen specificity is not known. No clone much larger than this one lies a single base away; base qualities are absent. Library preparation was by the immunoSEQ multiplex PCR assay. High-throughput TCR-beta CDR3 sequencing of genomic DNA from most patients was performed by Adaptive Biotechnologies. As for the original processing: Adaptive's ImmunoSEQ software was the source of the TCR sequencing data for around 20 patients, while a few other patients were processed with MiXCR and VDJtools. CDR3 nucleotide sequences shared between donor and recipient were removed because their origin could not be assigned. Alloreactive clones required at least 2-fold expansion over unstimulated cells and minimum CFSE-low frequency of 0.002% (template counts) or 0.001% (read counts). A clone was considered mappable if detected in the sequenced pre-transplant spleen, lymph node, or MLR CFSE-low populations of the donor or recipient. The cumulative frequency of alloreactive clones was calculated as a percentage of all sequences, weighted by copy number. Not all clones reach the TCRdb copy of this immuneACCESS table, which keeps in-frame sequences only. Checked studies attribute under half of the gap to unresolved V genes and leave the rest unexplained. That table furnishes V, J and clone size, whereas the DNA furnished D and trimming. For this sample the table gives under 45,000 clones, of which 80% to 95% were detected only once. Of the sample, less than 4.5% falls within the top ten clones.

The receptor chain draws on TRBV6-6 and TRBJ2-7; 10 middle bases align to TRBD1. This material consisted of PBMCs, taken roughly 110 weeks after intestinal transplantation. This TCR was recovered from a human patient who received an intestinal transplant, so some T cells may come from the graft donor. The bases are TGTGCCAGCACTATCGACAGGGGGCCTCTTGGGGAGCAGTACTTC. It translates as CASTIDRGPLGEQYF.